This T cell receptor beta chain was recovered during a study of metastatic and nonmetastatic thyroid tumors. With MiXCR, TCRdb called clones anew from the PCR reads. The sample has 31,000 or so clones; just under 30% are singletons. CDR3 length equals 17 residues. Germline CDR1 reads SGHTA; CDR2 reads FQGNSA. V lost 0 bases to trimming and J lost 2 bases; unmatched junction nucleotides: 8. Until they underwent thyroid surgery, no patient had received any treatment. Sequenced: blood. This receptor was taken from a female donor with papillary thyroid cancer or a benign thyroid nodule (not recorded which). Some clones in this sample may be carry-over from other donors' samples. This rearrangement joins TRBV7-2 to TRBJ2-7, with TRBD2 matching over 9 bases. The CDR3 sequence is CASSLAPSGRTPYEQYF. CDR3 bases: TGTGCCAGCAGCTTAGCGCCAAGCGGGAGGACCCCCTACGAGCAGTACTTC.